This entry describes one TCR beta chain. This entry is derived from a study of PD-L1 blockade in urothelial cancer. Sequenced by immunoSEQ multiplex PCR; TCRdb stores in-frame clones only, minus some. The data show 35,000 to 50,000 clones, about four fifths seen once. Per-patient samples, pretreatment and on-treatment, numbered 1 to 8. This sample comprised PBMCs, obtained around atezolizumab (anti-PD-L1) treatment. The receptor comes from an older man with urothelial cancer.

In DNA, the CDR3 is TGCGCCAGCAGCCAAGATCGGACTAGCGGGGGCTACACAGATACGCAGTATTTT. Residues: CASSQDRTSGGYTDTQYF. The chain combines TRBV4-3 with TRBJ2-3; 13 bases are shared with TRBD2. The CDR3 has 18 amino acids. J was trimmed by 2 bases and V by 0 bases; bases with no gene match: 5. Germline V gives CDR1 LGHNA, CDR2 YSLEER.